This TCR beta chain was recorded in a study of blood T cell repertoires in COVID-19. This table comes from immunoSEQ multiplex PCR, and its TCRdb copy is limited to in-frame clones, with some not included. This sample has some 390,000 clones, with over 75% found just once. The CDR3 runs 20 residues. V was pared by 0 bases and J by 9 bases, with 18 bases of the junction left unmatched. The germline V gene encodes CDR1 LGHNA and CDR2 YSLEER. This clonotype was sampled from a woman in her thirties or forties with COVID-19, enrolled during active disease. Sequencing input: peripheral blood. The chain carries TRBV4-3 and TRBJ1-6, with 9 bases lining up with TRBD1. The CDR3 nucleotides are TGCGCCAGCAGCCAAGACAGGTTAGGACAGGGGTTACATTGGGGTTCACCCCTCCACTTT. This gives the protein CASSQDRLGQGLHWGSPLHF.